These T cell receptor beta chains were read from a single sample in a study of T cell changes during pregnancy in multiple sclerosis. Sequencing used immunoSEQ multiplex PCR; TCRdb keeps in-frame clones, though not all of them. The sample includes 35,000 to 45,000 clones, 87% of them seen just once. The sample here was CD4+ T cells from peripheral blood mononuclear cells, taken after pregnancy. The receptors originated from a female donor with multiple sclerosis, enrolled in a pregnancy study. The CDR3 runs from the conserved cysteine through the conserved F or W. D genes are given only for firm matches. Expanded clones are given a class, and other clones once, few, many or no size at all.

CDR3: CASSPRRQRTDTQYF
DNA: TGTGCCAGCAGCCCCCGCCGACAGCGCACAGATACGCAGTATTTT
J: TRBJ2-3
D: NA
V: TRBV9
length: 15
size: once

CDR3: CASSLSFSLGPGPGELFF
DNA: TGTGCCAGCAGTTTATCGTTTTCTTTGGGGCCCGGCCCCGGGGAGCTGTTTTTT
J: TRBJ2-2
D: NA
V: TRBV27
length: 18
size: NA

CDR3: CASSLLRQPQHF
DNA: TGTGCCAGCAGCTTGCTGCGTCAGCCCCAGCATTTT
J: TRBJ1-5
D: NA
V: TRBV5-8
length: 12
size: NA

CDR3: CASSSLGGGVYEQYF
DNA: TGTGCCAGCAGCTCCCTCGGCGGCGGCGTCTACGAGCAGTACTTC
J: TRBJ2-7
D: NA
V: TRBV7-9
length: 15
size: NA

CDR3: CASSSRLAPAANVLTF
DNA: TGCGCCAGCAGCTCTAGACTAGCCCCTGCGGCCAACGTCCTGACTTTC
J: TRBJ2-6
D: TRBD2
V: TRBV4-1
length: 16
size: NA

CDR3: CASRRDRGEAFF
DNA: TGCGCCAGCAGACGGGACAGAGGTGAAGCTTTCTTT
J: TRBJ1-1
D: TRBD1
V: TRBV5-1
length: 12
size: once

CDR3: CASSLEGAGYYGYTF
DNA: TGTGCCAGCAGCTTAGAGGGGGCCGGATACTATGGCTACACCTTC
J: TRBJ1-2
D: NA
V: TRBV11-2
length: 15
size: once

CDR3: CASSIPGGYLRAKNIQYF
DNA: TGTGCCAGTAGTATCCCAGGGGGTTACCTGAGGGCCAAAAACATTCAGTACTTC
J: TRBJ2-4
D: TRBD1
V: TRBV19
length: 18
size: NA

CDR3: CASSYQTGGNYGYTF
DNA: TGCGCCAGCAGCTATCAAACAGGGGGGAACTATGGCTACACCTTC
J: TRBJ1-2
D: TRBD1
V: TRBV5-1
length: 15
size: few

CDR3: CASSDPGTDTQYF
DNA: TGTGCCAGCAGTGACCCCGGCACAGATACGCAGTATTTT
J: TRBJ2-3
D: NA
V: TRBV6-1
length: 13
size: NA

CDR3: CASSFPAGYSYNEQFF
DNA: TGTGCCAGCAGCTTCCCCGCGGGCTACTCCTACAATGAGCAGTTCTTC
J: TRBJ2-1
D: NA
V: TRBV7-3
length: 16
size: NA

CDR3: CASSPELAGGPYNEQFF
DNA: TGCGCCAGCAGCCCAGAACTAGCGGGGGGCCCCTACAATGAGCAGTTCTTC
J: TRBJ2-1
D: TRBD2
V: TRBV5-1
length: 17
size: NA

CDR3: CASRNREGRGNTEAFF
DNA: TGTGCCAGCAGAAACAGGGAAGGGCGAGGGAACACTGAAGCTTTCTTT
J: TRBJ1-1
D: NA
V: TRBV2
length: 16
size: NA

CDR3: CASSPQGHEQYF
DNA: TGTGCCAGCTCACCTCAGGGCCACGAGCAGTACTTC
J: TRBJ2-7
D: NA
V: TRBV18
length: 12
size: NA

CDR3: CASGQGAYGYTF
DNA: TGTGCCAGCGGGCAGGGGGCTTATGGCTACACCTTC
J: TRBJ1-2
D: TRBD1
V: TRBV28
length: 12
size: NA

CDR3: CASSPEIGRVAEAFF
DNA: TGTGCCAGCAGCCCCGAGATCGGCAGGGTGGCTGAAGCTTTCTTT
J: TRBJ1-1
D: NA
V: TRBV7-9
length: 15
size: NA

CDR3: CASSLRPPWGVNTEAFF
DNA: TGTGCCAGCAGCTTAAGGCCCCCTTGGGGGGTTAACACTGAAGCTTTCTTT
J: TRBJ1-1
D: NA
V: TRBV7-9
length: 17
size: NA

CDR3: CASSSLLETQYF
DNA: TGTGCCAGCAGCTCACTTCTAGAGACCCAGTACTTC
J: TRBJ2-5
D: NA
V: TRBV7-2
length: 12
size: NA

CDR3: CASSSQGQPQHF
DNA: TGTGCCAGCAGCTCACAGGGTCAGCCCCAGCATTTT
J: TRBJ1-5
D: NA
V: TRBV7-9
length: 12
size: NA

CDR3: CASSVEERWGGAYLSPSYEQYF
DNA: TGTGCCAGCAGCGTAGAGGAACGGTGGGGCGGGGCGTACCTTTCCCCCTCCTACGAGCAGTACTTC
J: TRBJ2-7
D: NA
V: TRBV9
length: 22
size: NA

CDR3: CASTPSGGPSQETQYF
DNA: TGCGCCAGCACCCCTAGCGGGGGGCCCTCACAAGAGACCCAGTACTTC
J: TRBJ2-5
D: TRBD2
V: TRBV5-1
length: 16
size: NA

CDR3: CASSLRGGPDEQFF
DNA: TGTGCCAGCAGCTTACGGGGGGGCCCGGATGAGCAGTTCTTC
J: TRBJ2-1
D: TRBD2
V: TRBV7-3
length: 14
size: NA

CDR3: CASSRGSGRTQHF
DNA: TGTGCCAGCAGCAGGGGGAGCGGGAGGACCCAGCATTTT
J: TRBJ1-5
D: NA
V: TRBV5-5
length: 13
size: NA

CDR3: CSATENTEAFF
DNA: TGCAGTGCGACAGAGAACACTGAAGCTTTCTTT
J: TRBJ1-1
D: NA
V: TRBV20-1
length: 11
size: few

CDR3: CASSRNSGTGGRETQYF
DNA: TGTGCCAGCAGTAGGAATTCCGGGACAGGGGGCAGGGAGACCCAGTACTTC
J: TRBJ2-5
D: TRBD1
V: TRBV27
length: 17
size: NA

CDR3: CASSGYSEAFF
DNA: TGTGCCAGCAGTGGATACAGTGAAGCTTTCTTT
J: TRBJ1-1
D: NA
V: TRBV6-1
length: 11
size: NA

CDR3: CATGTSGGAQETQYF
DNA: TGCGCCACGGGGACTAGCGGGGGGGCCCAAGAGACCCAGTACTTC
J: TRBJ2-5
D: TRBD2
V: TRBV5-1
length: 15
size: once

CDR3: CASSPGPNTGELFF
DNA: TGTGCCAGCAGCCCTGGGCCTAACACCGGGGAGCTGTTTTTT
J: TRBJ2-2
D: NA
V: TRBV7-3
length: 14
size: NA

CDR3: CASSPRGSETQYF
DNA: TGTGCCAGCAGTCCCAGGGGTTCAGAGACCCAGTACTTC
J: TRBJ2-5
D: NA
V: TRBV27
length: 13
size: NA

CDR3: CASSYQTNYGYTF
DNA: TGCGCCAGCAGTTACCAGACTAACTATGGCTACACCTTC
J: TRBJ1-2
D: NA
V: TRBV5-1
length: 13
size: NA

CDR3: CASSWPGAGGGANVLTF
DNA: TGTGCCAGCAGTTGGCCCGGGGCCGGGGGTGGGGCCAACGTCCTGACTTTC
J: TRBJ2-6
D: NA
V: TRBV28
length: 17
size: NA

CDR3: CASSEMAGPYNEQFF
DNA: TGTGCCAGCAGTGAAATGGCAGGTCCCTACAATGAGCAGTTCTTC
J: TRBJ2-1
D: NA
V: TRBV6-1
length: 15
size: few

CDR3: CASSEAYRGDYGYTF
DNA: TGTGCCAGCAGTGAAGCGTACAGGGGGGACTATGGCTACACCTTC
J: TRBJ1-2
D: TRBD1
V: TRBV6-1
length: 15
size: NA

CDR3: CASRPGQGYTEAFF
DNA: TGTGCCAGCAGACCCGGACAGGGCTACACTGAAGCTTTCTTT
J: TRBJ1-1
D: TRBD1
V: TRBV6-5
length: 14
size: NA

CDR3: CASSPQRRGGNQPQHF
DNA: TGCGCCAGCAGCCCCCAGAGGCGGGGTGGCAATCAGCCCCAGCATTTT
J: TRBJ1-5
D: NA
V: TRBV4-3
length: 16
size: NA

CDR3: CASSPSRVREAFF
DNA: TGTGCCAGTAGCCCATCGAGGGTAAGAGAAGCTTTCTTT
J: TRBJ1-1
D: NA
V: TRBV19
length: 13
size: NA

CDR3: CASSLAGDEKLFF
DNA: TGTGCCAGCAGCTTGGCGGGGGATGAAAAACTGTTTTTT
J: TRBJ1-4
D: NA
V: TRBV7-9
length: 13
size: NA

CDR3: CASSSEAGMNTGELFF
DNA: TGCGCCAGCAGCTCGGAAGCGGGGATGAACACCGGGGAGCTGTTTTTT
J: TRBJ2-2
D: TRBD2
V: TRBV5-1
length: 16
size: NA

CDR3: CASSPAWGRVDTQYF
DNA: TGTGCCAGCAGCCCTGCATGGGGGCGGGTAGATACGCAGTATTTT
J: TRBJ2-3
D: NA
V: TRBV5-6
length: 15
size: NA

CDR3: CASSQRGTTGELFF
DNA: TGCGCCAGCAGCCAGAGGGGGACCACCGGGGAGCTGTTTTTT
J: TRBJ2-2
D: NA
V: TRBV4-3
length: 14
size: NA

CDR3: CASSPIGAPHEAFF
DNA: TGTGCCAGCTCACCAATAGGGGCTCCTCATGAAGCTTTCTTT
J: TRBJ1-1
D: NA
V: TRBV18
length: 14
size: medium-sized

CDR3: CACLAGTGNTIYF
DNA: TGTGCCTGCCTCGCAGGGACTGGAAACACCATATATTTT
J: TRBJ1-3
D: NA
V: TRBV30
length: 13
size: NA

CDR3: CASSMMPGQGVRGYTF
DNA: TGTGCCAGTAGTATGATGCCGGGACAGGGAGTTCGTGGCTACACCTTC
J: TRBJ1-2
D: TRBD1
V: TRBV19
length: 16
size: NA

CDR3: CASSPPGGRFTEAFF
DNA: TGTGCCAGCAGCCCCCCAGGTGGGAGATTCACTGAAGCTTTCTTT
J: TRBJ1-1
D: NA
V: TRBV7-9
length: 15
size: NA

CDR3: CAISESTGWTSGRNEQFF
DNA: TGTGCCATCAGTGAGTCGACAGGTTGGACTAGCGGGAGGAATGAGCAGTTCTTC
J: TRBJ2-1
D: TRBD2
V: TRBV10-3
length: 18
size: NA

CDR3: CASSEALRGTGGYTF
DNA: TGTGCCAGCAGTGAAGCGCTTCGGGGGACTGGTGGCTACACCTTC
J: TRBJ1-2
D: NA
V: TRBV2
length: 15
size: NA

CDR3: CASSFLGGDEKLFF
DNA: TGTGCCAGCAGCTTTTTGGGGGGGGATGAAAAACTGTTTTTT
J: TRBJ1-4
D: NA
V: TRBV7-9
length: 14
size: NA